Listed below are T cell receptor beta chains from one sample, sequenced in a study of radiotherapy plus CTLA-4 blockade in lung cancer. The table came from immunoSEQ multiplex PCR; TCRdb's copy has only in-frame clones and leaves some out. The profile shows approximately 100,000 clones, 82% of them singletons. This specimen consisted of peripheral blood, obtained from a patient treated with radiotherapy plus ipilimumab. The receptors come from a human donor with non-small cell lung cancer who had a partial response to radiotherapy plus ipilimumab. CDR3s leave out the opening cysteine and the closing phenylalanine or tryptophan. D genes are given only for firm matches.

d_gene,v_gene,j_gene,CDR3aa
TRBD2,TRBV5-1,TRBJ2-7,ASSDLAGGPGEQY
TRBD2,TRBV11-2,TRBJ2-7,ASSLILIGGSREQY
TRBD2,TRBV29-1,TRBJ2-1,SVKAGGLSYNEQF
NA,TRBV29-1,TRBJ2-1,SVEGRISYNEQF
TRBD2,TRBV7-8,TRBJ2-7,ASSLEQREGSGEQY
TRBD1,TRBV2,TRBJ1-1,ASRKRGQGNTEAF
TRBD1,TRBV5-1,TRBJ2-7,ASSNDRGGYEQY
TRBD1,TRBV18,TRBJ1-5,ASSSGQGTQPQH
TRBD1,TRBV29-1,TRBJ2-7,SVGTGTYEQY
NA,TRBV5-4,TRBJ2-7,ASSLDGITSRIYEQY
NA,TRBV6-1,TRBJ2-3,ASSSDYLKDTQY
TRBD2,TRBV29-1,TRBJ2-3,SVDLAGVADTQY
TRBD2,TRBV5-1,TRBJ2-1,ASSLAGGPAYNEQF
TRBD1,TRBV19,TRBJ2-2,ASSLDRGRTGELF
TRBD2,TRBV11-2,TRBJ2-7,ASSPGTSGRHEQY
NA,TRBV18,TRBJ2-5,ASSPRTGGAGETQY
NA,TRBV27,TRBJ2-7,ASSLDGASYEQY
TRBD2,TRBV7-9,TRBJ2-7,ASSHQREVYEQY
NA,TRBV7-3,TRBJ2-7,ASSSGASDEQY
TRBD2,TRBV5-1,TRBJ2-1,ASSFGLAGARGYNEQF
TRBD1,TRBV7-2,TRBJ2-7,ASSLGTGTHEQY
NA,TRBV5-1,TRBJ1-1,ASSWGDAGAEAF
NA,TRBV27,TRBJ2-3,ASRRTKDTDTQY
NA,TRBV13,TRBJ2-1,ASSLEGAAINEQF
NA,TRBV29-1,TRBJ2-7,SVPTSSYEQY
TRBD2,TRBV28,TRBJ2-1,ASSRGRASGSGNEQF
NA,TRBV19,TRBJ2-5,ASSIAGSARAGETQY
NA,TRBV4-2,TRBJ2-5,ASSQDLRETQY
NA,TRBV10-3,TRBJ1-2,AIRGGNYGYT
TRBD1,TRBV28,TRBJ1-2,ASSARQGGGYGYT
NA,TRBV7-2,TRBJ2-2,ASSSRATEGGELF
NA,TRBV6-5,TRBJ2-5,ASSYSGRTAQY
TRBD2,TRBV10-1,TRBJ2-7,ASSESRRAGWYEQY
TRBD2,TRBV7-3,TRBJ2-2,ASSLRGASGRVNTGELF
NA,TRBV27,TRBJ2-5,ASSSRLQETQY
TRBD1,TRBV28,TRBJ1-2,ATGTAYYGYT
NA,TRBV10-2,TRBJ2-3,ASRNPKLTDTQY
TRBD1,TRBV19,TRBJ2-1,ASSPRDREYEQF
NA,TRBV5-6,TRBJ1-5,ASSWGGGGEQPQH
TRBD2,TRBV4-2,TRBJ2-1,ASSRSGISYNEQF
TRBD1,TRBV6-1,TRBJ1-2,ASRDRAGGYGYT
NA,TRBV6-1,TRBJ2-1,ASSADSTLPRGYNEQF
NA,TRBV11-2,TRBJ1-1,ASSLGAGTEAF
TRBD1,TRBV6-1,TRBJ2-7,ATKQQGGNYEQY
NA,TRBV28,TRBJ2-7,ASVQAASYEQY
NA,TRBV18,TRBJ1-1,ASSPGGGLNTEAF
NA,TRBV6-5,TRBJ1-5,ASSPHSSNQPQH
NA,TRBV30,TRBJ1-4,AWSGAGLGEKLF
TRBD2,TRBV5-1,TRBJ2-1,ASSLGAGGPGGEQF
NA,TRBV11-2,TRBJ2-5,ASSSLQAVQETQY
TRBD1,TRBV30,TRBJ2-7,ASSGTGYDEQY
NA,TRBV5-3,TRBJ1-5,ARSLATVFNSNQPQH
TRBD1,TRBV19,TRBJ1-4,ASAWGQENEKLF
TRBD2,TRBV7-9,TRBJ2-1,ASSPTSGRGEQF
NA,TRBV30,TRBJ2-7,AWSPLTGNPYEQY